These 27 T cell receptor beta chains were all obtained from the same sample, sequenced in a study of blood T cell repertoires in COVID-19. Some clones are missing from TCRdb's copy, which holds only in-frame ones; the method was immunoSEQ multiplex PCR. The sample lists 150,000 to 250,000 clones, 79% occurring once. Input material: peripheral blood. These receptors were obtained from a woman aged 40 to 50 with COVID-19, enrolled during active disease.

The rearrangement uses TRBV5-1 and TRBJ2-7; tentative D call: TRBD2 (5 bases). CDR1 is SGHRS, CDR2 YFSETQ, per germline. CDR3 length: 14 residues. Trimming shortened V by 0 bases and J by 5 bases, and 12 bases separated the two germline ends. DNA for the CDR3: TGCGCCAGCAGCTTGGGGGAGTCGGTCGACGAGCAGTACTTC. Translating it yields CASSLGESVDEQYF.

The chain combines TRBV6-6 with TRBJ1-2; D might be TRBD1 (6 bases). V was cut by 4 bases and J by 7 bases, with 16 bases left in between. This CDR3 is 14 amino acids long. Germline-derived CDR1 and CDR2 are MNHNY and SVGAGI (reference sequence). CDR3 region: CASSSTGMGVGYTF. The CDR3 DNA follows: TGTGCCAGCAGTTCAACAGGGATGGGGGTTGGCTACACCTTC.

As DNA, the CDR3 is TGTGCCAGCGGATGGACAGGCAATCTCTTCGAGCAGTACTTC. It encodes CASGWTGNLFEQYF. The genes are TRBV2 and TRBJ2-7, with TRBD1 matching 7 bases. The germline CDR1 and CDR2 sequences are SNHLY and FYNNEI. Trimming took 8 bases from V and 6 from J; bases not matched to a gene: 13. The CDR3 is made up of 14 amino acids.

This clone was recorded only once. The CDR3 region is CASSSGLAGDPLGETQYF. The CDR3 coding sequence is TGTGCCAGCAGCTCTGGACTAGCGGGAGATCCCCTAGGAGAGACCCAGTACTTC. This sequence joins TRBV11-3 and TRBJ2-5; TRBD2 agrees at 13 bases. Trimming at V came to 4 bases and at J to 4 bases, leaving 12 bases not matched to a gene. Germline V gene lookup returns CDR1 SGHNT and CDR2 YENEEA. This CDR3 has 18 residues.

The chain is built from TRBV19 and TRBJ2-3, with 10 positions matching TRBD2. This CDR3 comprises 15 residues. CDR1 and CDR2 (germline): LNHDA, SQIVND (reference sequence). With 6 bases clipped from V and 4 bases from J, the junction kept 7 bases outside the gene matches. The DNA of the CDR3 is TGTGCCAGTAGCCCTAGCGGGAGTAGGGCAGATACGCAGTATTTT. This encodes CASSPSGSRADTQYF.

The V and J genes are TRBV29-1 and TRBJ1-2; D might be TRBD1 (6 bases). Trimming removed 1 base from V and 5 bases from J, with 14 bases in between. Germline CDR1 is SQVTM and CDR2 is ANQGSEA. The CDR3 has 14 amino acids. CDR3 amino acids: CSVEGTAERYGYTF. The CDR3 nucleotides read TGCAGCGTTGAAGGGACAGCGGAACGTTATGGCTACACCTTC. The complete variable domain, with remaining parts taken from reference TRBV29-1 and TRBJ1-2, reads SAVISQKPSRDICQRGTSLTIQCQVDSQVTMMFWYRQQPGQSLTLIATANQGSEATYESGFVIDKFPISRPNLTFSTLTVSNMSPEDSSIYLCSVEGTAERYGYTFGSGTRLTVV.

The chain is built from TRBV11-2 and TRBJ1-1; TRBD1 might be the D (6 bases). V was clipped by 5 bases and J by 5 bases, with 21 bases between them. Germline V gives CDR1 SGHAT, CDR2 FQNNGV. The CDR3 loop spans 16 amino acids. Written as DNA, the CDR3 is TGTGCCAGCAGCATCCCCAGAAAAGGGGGATGGACTGAAGCTTTCTTT. It specifies CASSIPRKGGWTEAFF. The whole variable domain, filled in from reference TRBV11-2 and TRBJ1-1, reads EAGVAQSPRYKIIEKRQSVAFWCNPISGHATLYWYQQILGQGPKLLIQFQNNGVVDDSQLPKDRFSAERLKGVDSTLKIQPAKLEDSAVYLCASSIPRKGGWTEAFFGQGTRLTVV.

The chain uses TRBV21-1 and TRBJ2-1; the table calls TRBD2, which could not be checked here. TRBV21-1 corresponds to a pseudogene. CDR3 length: 14 residues. CDR3 protein: CASSRGTSGREQFF. Written as DNA, the CDR3 is TGTGCCAGCAGTAGAGGGACTAGCGGGAGGGAGCAGTTCTTC.

The chain uses TRBV16 and TRBJ2-7, with D possibly matching TRBD1 (6 bases). CDR3 length: 17 residues. In germline, CDR1 is KGHSY, CDR2 FQNENV. Deletions cut 0 bases from V and 0 bases from J, with 15 bases between. The CDR3 region is CASSQSPLDRSSYEQYF. The CDR3 DNA reads as TGTGCCAGCAGCCAATCGCCCCTAGACAGGAGCTCCTACGAGCAGTACTTC.

V gene TRBV30 combines with J gene TRBJ2-7; 9 positions agree with TRBD1. Germline loops: CDR1 GTSNPN, CDR2 SVGIG (reference sequence). After removal of 0 bases from V and 0 bases from J, the junction contained 6 bases not matched to a gene. There are 16 residues in the CDR3. In nucleotides, the CDR3 is TGTGCCTGGAGTGTGGAAGGACAGGGGAGCTCCTACGAGCAGTACTTC. This encodes CAWSVEGQGSSYEQYF.

The rearrangement uses TRBV30 and TRBJ1-5; no clear D gene. Germline V gene lookup returns CDR1 GTSNPN and CDR2 SVGIG (reference sequence). The CDR3 is 15 residues long. V was pared by 2 bases and J by 3 bases, with 14 bases between. In nucleotides, the CDR3 is TGTGCCTGGAGTTGGGCGAGCACGGCCAATCAGCCCCAGCATTTT. It specifies CAWSWASTANQPQHF.

This clone was recorded only once. The rearrangement links TRBV24-1 to TRBJ2-2; D unclear. This CDR3 comprises 14 residues. Germline V gives CDR1 KGHDR, CDR2 SFDVKD. V lost 3 bases and J lost 6, with 10 bases in between. CDR3 loop: CATSDPGFAGELFF. The CDR3 bases are TGTGCCACCAGTGATCCAGGTTTTGCCGGGGAGCTGTTTTTT.

The rearrangement links TRBV4-1 to TRBJ2-1; the D gene is possibly TRBD2 (5 bases). Trimming shortened V by 1 base and J by 10 bases, and 14 bases separated the two germline ends. Germline CDR1 is MGHRA and CDR2 is YSYEKL. The CDR3 is 14 amino acids. CDR3 sequence (DNA): TGCGCCAGCAGCCAAGTGCCTAGCCTCCAGGAGCAGTTCTTC. Residues: CASSQVPSLQEQFF.

V is TRBV7-9 and J is TRBJ1-2; D not resolved. The CDR3 has 12 residues. The germline V gene encodes CDR1 SEHNR and CDR2 FQNEAQ (reference sequence). Trimming took off 2 bases at V and 8 bases at J, with 9 bases between the two ends. The CDR3 nucleotides read TGTGCCAGCAGCTTATGGGCCCGGGGCTACACCTTC. Its protein is CASSLWARGYTF.

The V call is TRBV4-2, the J call TRBJ1-3; D gene ambiguous. The V gene's germline CDR1 is LGHNA and CDR2 YNFKEQ. Trimming took off 0 bases at V and 0 bases at J, with 9 bases between the two ends. The CDR3 runs 16 residues. The CDR3 is CASSQDFFGSGNTIYF. The CDR3 DNA reads as TGTGCCAGCAGCCAAGATTTTTTCGGCTCTGGAAACACCATATATTTT.

This chain connects TRBV2 to TRBJ2-7; a weak D match, TRBD2 (5 bases). The germline gives CDR1 SNHLY, CDR2 FYNNEI. The V end was cut by 6 bases, the J end by 3 bases, with 12 bases between. CDR3 length equals 13 residues. The chain's CDR3 is CASRGDAGYEQYF. The DNA of the CDR3 is TGTGCCAGCAGGGGAGACGCGGGCTACGAGCAGTACTTC.

The V gene is TRBV19, the J gene TRBJ2-2, with D uncertain. V was pared by 1 base and J by 0 bases, with 6 bases between. The CDR3 loop spans 15 amino acids. CDR1 is LNHDA, CDR2 SQIVND, per germline (reference sequence). CDR3 sequence (DNA): TGTGCCAGTAGTATAGGCTCAGCGAACACCGGGGAGCTGTTTTTT. Its translation is CASSIGSANTGELFF.

This clone was detected only a few times. The identical CDR3 is also encoded by other nucleotide sequences in the sample. The CDR3 spells CASSVGQGAYEQYF. The CDR3 nucleotides read TGTGCCAGCAGCGTAGGGCAGGGGGCATACGAGCAGTACTTC. The V and J genes are TRBV9 and TRBJ2-7, with 8 bases lining up with TRBD1. The CDR3 covers 14 residues. V shed 0 bases, J shed 4 bases, and the junction held 3 bases outside the gene matches. Germline V gene lookup returns CDR1 SGDLS and CDR2 YYNGEE.

The gene calls are TRBV21-1 and TRBJ2-1; TRBD1 reflects the table's D call only, with no check against the DNA. TRBV21-1 counts as a pseudogene. The CDR3 is 13 amino acids. The CDR3 loop reads CASSTVTVNEQFF. The CDR3 nucleotides are TGTGCCAGCAGCACGGTGACAGTCAATGAGCAGTTCTTC.

This clone has a single count. Other DNA sequences in this specimen translate into the identical CDR3. V usage is TRBV18 and J usage is TRBJ2-6; maybe TRBD1 (6 bases). CDR3 length: 15 residues. V shed 4 bases and J shed 1 base, with 8 bases lying between them. The germline gives CDR1 KGHSH, CDR2 LQKENI. DNA of the CDR3: TGTGCCAGCTCACGCGGACAGTCTGGGGCCAACGTCCTGACTTTC. Translation gives CASSRGQSGANVLTF.

V is TRBV3-1 (or the pseudogene TRBV3-2) and J is TRBJ1-1; possible D gene TRBD1, 6 bases. The CDR3 consists of 12 residues. V lost 4 bases and J 6 bases, leaving 9 bases between the germline ends. Germline V gives CDR1 LGHDT, CDR2 YNNKEL (reference sequence). The CDR3 DNA is TGTGCCAGCAGCCCCGCAGGGGCTGAAGCTTTCTTT. This gives the protein CASSPAGAEAFF.

V is TRBV6-5 and J is TRBJ1-1; D is undetermined. Trimming left V 2 bases short and J 0 bases short, with 13 bases between. The CDR3 loop spans 16 amino acids. Germline CDR1 is MNHEY and CDR2 is SVGAGI. In DNA, the CDR3 is TGTGCCAGCAGTTACCTCCCCCCCCCTTTGAACACTGAAGCTTTCTTT. Amino acid sequence: CASSYLPPPLNTEAFF.

This clone was seen only once. The J gene is TRBJ1-4, the V gene TRBV18; D gene ambiguous. Germline loops: CDR1 KGHSH, CDR2 LQKENI. V shed 3 bases and J shed 7 bases, with 12 bases lying between them. This CDR3 is 14 amino acids long. The CDR3: CASSPISGSEKLFF. The CDR3 DNA is TGTGCCAGCTCACCGATTTCGGGAAGTGAAAAACTGTTTTTT.

The rearrangement uses TRBV10-3 and TRBJ1-5; 8 nucleotides line up with TRBD1. The junction had 6 bases not matched to a gene; V was cut back by 0 bases and J by 2 bases. The CDR3 is made up of 17 amino acids. From germline, CDR1 is ENHRY and CDR2 SYGVKD. The CDR3 DNA reads TGTGCCATCAGTGAGTCGGGGACAGGCGATGGCAATCAGCCCCAGCATTTT. Translated, it gives CAISESGTGDGNQPQHF.

The J gene is TRBJ2-5, the V gene TRBV11-2; TRBD1 agrees at 7 bases. V shed 3 bases and J 4 bases; nucleotides not matched to a gene: 5. The CDR3 is made up of 14 amino acids. Germline lookup yields CDR1 SGHAT and CDR2 FQNNGV. DNA of the CDR3: TGTGCCAGCAGCTTTGGGACAGCAGGAGAGACCCAGTACTTC. Its translation: CASSFGTAGETQYF.

CDR3 amino acids: CASGLVRGDTQYF. The CDR3 nucleotides read TGTGCTAGTGGTTTGGTACGAGGTGATACGCAGTATTTT. The chain employs TRBV12-5 and TRBJ2-3; D call uncertain. Trimming cost V 0 bases and J 6 bases, with 7 bases left between them. The CDR3 spans 13 residues. Germline V gene data show CDR1 as LGHNT and CDR2 as FRNRAP.

This clone was counted between two and nine times. The chain recombines TRBV2 with TRBJ2-7, with 7 bases lining up with TRBD2. The CDR3 consists of 12 residues. V lost 7 bases, J lost 2 bases, and 2 bases stayed unmatched. The V gene's germline CDR1 is SNHLY and CDR2 FYNNEI. CDR3 sequence reads: CASKGLAYEQYF. As DNA, the CDR3 is TGTGCCAGCAAAGGACTAGCCTACGAGCAGTACTTC.